These T cell receptor beta chains were read from a single sample in a study of shared clonotypes between healthy human individuals. Assay: immunoSEQ multiplex PCR; the TCRdb copy retains only in-frame clones and omits some. This table holds around 990,000 clones, approximately 77% found once. Sequencing input: memory CD4+ T cells from PBMCs. The source is a young man in good health. Some clones in this sample may be carry-over from other donors' samples. Each CDR3 is given with its conserved first and last residue. D genes are given only for firm matches. Expanded clones get a size class; other rows say once, few or many, or leave the size out.

size: NA; J: TRBJ1-2; V: TRBV2; D: NA; DNA: TGTGCCAGCAGTACTCCTACAGGGACCTTCTATGGCTACACCTTC; CDR3: CASSTPTGTFYGYTF
size: NA; J: TRBJ2-5; V: TRBV30; D: TRBD1; DNA: TGTGCCTGGGGGACAGCATCACAAGAGACCCAGTACTTC; CDR3: CAWGTASQETQYF
size: NA; J: TRBJ1-2; V: TRBV6-5; D: NA; DNA: TGTGCCAGCAGTTACTCCCGACGGGACTATGGCTACACCTTC; CDR3: CASSYSRRDYGYTF
size: NA; J: TRBJ1-4; V: TRBV28; D: NA; DNA: TGTGCCAGCAGTCGTCCCAACAGTTATTCTAATGAAAAACTGTTTTTT; CDR3: CASSRPNSYSNEKLFF
size: NA; J: TRBJ2-2; V: TRBV27; D: TRBD1; DNA: TGTGCCAGCAAGGGGGACAGGGCCAACACCGGGGAGCTGTTTTTT; CDR3: CASKGDRANTGELFF
size: NA; J: TRBJ2-2; V: TRBV5-8; D: TRBD2; DNA: TGTGCCAGCAGCTTGGAGCTAGCGGGGGCAAACACCGGGGAGCTGTTTTTT; CDR3: CASSLELAGANTGELFF
size: NA; J: TRBJ1-1; V: TRBV4-1; D: NA; DNA: TGCGCCAGCAGCCAAGGGGGCAGGGGGAACACTGAAGCTTTCTTT; CDR3: CASSQGGRGNTEAFF
size: NA; J: TRBJ1-1; V: TRBV5-1; D: NA; DNA: TGCGCCAGCAGAGGAGTTCCAGGACTGAACACTGAAGCTTTCTTT; CDR3: CASRGVPGLNTEAFF
size: NA; J: TRBJ2-5; V: TRBV5-1; D: NA; DNA: TGCGCCAGCAAGACCACCGGACAGTACCAAGAGACCCAGTACTTC; CDR3: CASKTTGQYQETQYF
size: few; J: TRBJ2-7; V: TRBV27; D: TRBD2; DNA: TGTGCCAGCAGCATAGCGGGAAATGGGCACGAGCAGTACTTC; CDR3: CASSIAGNGHEQYF
size: NA; J: TRBJ2-2; V: TRBV4-1; D: TRBD2; DNA: TGCGCCAGCAGCCTTCCGACTAGCGGGGTGTTCGCCGGGGAGCTGTTTTTT; CDR3: CASSLPTSGVFAGELFF
size: NA; J: TRBJ2-7; V: TRBV6-5; D: NA; DNA: TGTGCCAGCAGTTACTCATGGGGCTCCTACGAGCAGTACTTC; CDR3: CASSYSWGSYEQYF
size: NA; J: TRBJ1-2; V: TRBV28; D: TRBD1; DNA: TGTGCCAGCAGTTTGGCGGACAGGGCCTACACCTTC; CDR3: CASSLADRAYTF
size: NA; J: TRBJ2-5; V: TRBV5-6; D: TRBD1; DNA: TGTGCCAGCAGCTTAGACAGGGCCGAAGAGACCCAGTACTTC; CDR3: CASSLDRAEETQYF
size: NA; J: TRBJ2-6; V: TRBV29-1; D: NA; DNA: TGCGGCGTTTTCCGGGACATCGACTCTGGGGCCAACGTCCTGACTTTC; CDR3: CGVFRDIDSGANVLTF
size: NA; J: TRBJ1-3; V: TRBV28; D: NA; DNA: TGTGCCAGCAGTTTATATGAGGTCTCAGTTCGAAACACCATATATTTT; CDR3: CASSLYEVSVRNTIYF
size: once; J: TRBJ1-1; V: TRBV20-1; D: NA; DNA: TGCAGTGCTAGGTTCACTGAAGCTTTCTTT; CDR3: CSARFTEAFF
size: NA; J: TRBJ2-2; V: TRBV28; D: TRBD1; DNA: TGTGCCAGCAGTCCAATCGGGACAGGGAACACCGGGGAGCTGTTTTTT; CDR3: CASSPIGTGNTGELFF
size: NA; J: TRBJ2-7; V: TRBV29-1; D: TRBD2; DNA: TGCAGCGTTGTGGGGCTAGCGGGCGTCGAGCAGTACTTC; CDR3: CSVVGLAGVEQYF
size: NA; J: TRBJ2-3; V: TRBV9; D: TRBD2; DNA: TGTGCCAGCAGCGTAGGAGTCGCGGGAGGGCTAGGTAGCACAGATACGCAGTATTTT; CDR3: CASSVGVAGGLGSTDTQYF
size: NA; J: TRBJ2-4; V: TRBV4-1; D: NA; DNA: TGCGCCAGCAGCCAGGGCTTTCAGGTCGGGACTCTGAAAAACATTCAGTACTTC; CDR3: CASSQGFQVGTLKNIQYF
size: NA; J: TRBJ1-1; V: TRBV7-9; D: NA; DNA: TGTGCCAGCACCAGGGCACCGAACACTGAAGCTTTCTTT; CDR3: CASTRAPNTEAFF
size: few; J: TRBJ1-2; V: TRBV2; D: NA; DNA: TGTGCCAGCAGTGAGAGTATCCTTGGCTACACCTTC; CDR3: CASSESILGYTF
size: few; J: TRBJ2-7; V: TRBV10-2; D: NA; DNA: TGCGCCAGCAGTTACGACCTAAAGTCGTACGAGCAGTACTTC; CDR3: CASSYDLKSYEQYF
size: few; J: TRBJ2-2; V: TRBV2; D: TRBD2; DNA: TGTGCCAGCAGTGAAGTAGCGGGGGCTGGGGAGCTGTTTTTT; CDR3: CASSEVAGAGELFF
size: NA; J: TRBJ2-5; V: TRBV9; D: NA; DNA: TGTGCCAGCAGCGTCGGAGGGGGCGTGGAGACCCAGTACTTC; CDR3: CASSVGGGVETQYF
size: NA; J: TRBJ1-2; V: TRBV19; D: NA; DNA: TGTGCCAGTAGTATCCCCTTTCCGGAGCTTCATGGCTACACCTTC; CDR3: CASSIPFPELHGYTF
size: NA; J: TRBJ2-1; V: TRBV9; D: NA; DNA: TGTGCCAGCAGCCGACTAGTTGGCAATGAGCAGTTCTTC; CDR3: CASSRLVGNEQFF
size: few; J: TRBJ1-2; V: TRBV19; D: TRBD1; DNA: TGTGCCAGTTGGGGGACAGGGTATTTTGGCTACACCTTC; CDR3: CASWGTGYFGYTF
size: NA; J: TRBJ2-3; V: TRBV28; D: NA; DNA: TGTGCCAGCAGTTTCGGGGGTAGGGCAGATACGCAGTATTTT; CDR3: CASSFGGRADTQYF
size: NA; J: TRBJ2-2; V: TRBV5-1; D: TRBD2; DNA: TGCGCCAGCAGCTTCCACCCCGGGGGGTCCACCGGGGAGCTGTTTTTT; CDR3: CASSFHPGGSTGELFF
size: NA; J: TRBJ2-7; V: TRBV10-2; D: NA; DNA: TGCGCCAGCAGTCTTGACAGCTCCTACGAGCAGTACTTC; CDR3: CASSLDSSYEQYF
size: NA; J: TRBJ1-2; V: TRBV2; D: NA; DNA: TGTGCCAGCAGTCCAACGATCGACAGCTATGGCTACACCTTC; CDR3: CASSPTIDSYGYTF
size: NA; J: TRBJ2-1; V: TRBV28; D: NA; DNA: TGTGCCAGTTTTGGGGGCAGCTCCTACAATGAGCAGTTCTTC; CDR3: CASFGGSSYNEQFF
size: NA; J: TRBJ2-5; V: TRBV2; D: NA; DNA: TGTGCCAGCAGTGAAGGGCAGGCGGTGGAGACCCAGTACTTC; CDR3: CASSEGQAVETQYF
size: few; J: TRBJ1-1; V: TRBV10-1; D: NA; DNA: TGCGCCAGCAGTGAACACCTAAACACTGAAGCTTTCTTT; CDR3: CASSEHLNTEAFF
size: NA; J: TRBJ2-3; V: TRBV6-6; D: NA; DNA: TGTGCCAGCAGTTACCAACTTCTTAGAGATACGCAGTATTTT; CDR3: CASSYQLLRDTQYF
size: few; J: TRBJ2-7; V: TRBV7-6; D: NA; DNA: TGTGCCAGCAGCTTAGGGACGGAAACCACCTACGAGCAGTACTTC; CDR3: CASSLGTETTYEQYF
size: few; J: TRBJ2-7; V: TRBV29-1; D: TRBD2; DNA: TGCAGCGTTCTAAGGGCGGGAGAGGGCGAGCAGTACTTC; CDR3: CSVLRAGEGEQYF